This T cell receptor beta chain was identified during a study of CD8+ T cells in alopecia areata. About the study: Treated patients were given 5 to 10 mg oral tofacitinib twice daily. Severity scoring for treated patients was based on the percentage of affected scalp area. Study-wide results and limits: With one nonresponder, baseline CD8+ expansion's link to response remains uncertain. With tofacitinib ongoing, many expanded lesional clones persisted in both scalp and blood.

Sequencing used cDNA as its template, made by extracting RNA and reverse transcribing it. Here immunoSEQ multiplex PCR was the method, and the copy in TCRdb shows in-frame clones only, minus some. The table has more than 90,000 clones, about 61% seen once. In the case of this clone: Its antigen is not identified.

Regarding treatment: oral pan-JAK inhibitor, 5-10 mg twice daily. Sequenced material: CD8+ T cells sorted from blood, taken at approximately week 56, from a patient treated with tofacitinib. The sequence was obtained from a human donor with alopecia areata.

CDR3 in amino acids: CASRLDRGTDTQYF. CDR3 in DNA: TGTGCCAGCAGGCTCGACAGGGGGACAGATACGCAGTATTTT. The V call is TRBV7-6, the J call TRBJ2-3; TRBD1 matches 9 bases. Per the germline V gene, CDR1 is SGHVS and CDR2 is FNYEAQ. J was trimmed by 3 bases and V by 6 bases; bases with no gene match: 4. This CDR3 region has 14 residues. The full variable domain, in which reference TRBV7-6 and TRBJ2-3 provide the parts outside the CDR3, is GAGVSQSPRYKVTKRGQDVALRCDPISGHVSLYWYRQALGQGPEFLTYFNYEAQQDKSGLPNDRFSAERPEGSISTLTIQRTEQRDSAMYRCASRLDRGTDTQYFGPGTRLTVL.